A single sample gave rise to the 16 T cell receptor beta chains below, sequenced in a study of control samples from healthy donors and cancer patients. TCRdb keeps only in-frame clones here, not all; method: immunoSEQ multiplex PCR. The sample comprises tens of thousands of clones, around 94% of which are singletons, and 3.5% to 4% rests with the top ten. The source material was blood. Receptors were obtained from a man between 25 and 39 years old in good health.

V and J are TRBV2 and TRBJ1-1; unclear D gene. There are 13 residues in the CDR3. V was trimmed by 5 bases and J by 5 bases, leaving 12 bases between them. Germline-derived CDR1 and CDR2 are SNHLY and FYNNEI. CDR3 DNA: TGTGCCAGCAGTTCGACTGCCAATACTGAAGCTTTCTTT. Translated: CASSSTANTEAFF.

This clone has just a few counts. This rearrangement joins TRBV28 to TRBJ1-2; 11 nucleotides align to TRBD1. CDR1 is MDHEN, CDR2 SYDVKM, per germline. The CDR3 is made up of 17 amino acids. The J segment lost 3 bases and the V segment lost 5 bases, leaving 11 bases of the junction unmatched. Written as DNA, the CDR3 is TGTGCCAGCAGTCTAATTTACGGGACAGGGGGGGACTATGGCTACACCTTC. This translates into CASSLIYGTGGDYGYTF.

V and J are TRBV12-5 and TRBJ2-2; TRBD1 matches at 7 bases. V was pared by 2 bases and J by 0 bases, with 3 bases of the junction left unmatched. CDR3 size: 16 residues. Germline V lookup: CDR1 LGHNT, CDR2 FRNRAP. The chain's CDR3 is CASGLLQGANTGELFF. CDR3 sequence (DNA): TGTGCTAGTGGTTTGCTTCAGGGGGCGAACACCGGGGAGCTGTTTTTT.

This chain connects TRBV7-2 to TRBJ1-2, with D hard to call. Trimming stripped 10 bases from V and 6 bases from J, with 12 bases between. This CDR3 region has 11 residues. Looked up from germline, CDR1 is SGHTA and CDR2 is FQGNSA. The chain's CDR3 is CATKRGNGYTF. As DNA, the CDR3 is TGTGCCACAAAAAGAGGGAATGGCTACACCTTC.

V is TRBV6-2 or TRBV6-3 and J is TRBJ2-1, with TRBD2 matching 9 bases. The length of the CDR3 is 16 residues. V lost 4 bases to trimming and J lost 8 bases; unmatched junction nucleotides: 12. Germline values: CDR1 MNHEY, CDR2 SVGEGT. The CDR3: CASSLSLSGGLHEQFF. The CDR3 DNA is TGTGCCAGCAGTTTATCCCTTAGCGGGGGACTACATGAGCAGTTCTTC.

This clone came up a few times. The chain couples TRBV6-4 to TRBJ2-3; 11 nucleotides match TRBD2. After removal of 6 bases from V and 1 base from J, the junction contained 9 bases not matched to a gene. Germline loops: CDR1 MRHNA, CDR2 SNTAGT. The CDR3 has 17 residues. The CDR3 spells CASSRKRLAGCTDTQYF. Written as DNA, the CDR3 is TGTGCCAGCAGCCGAAAAAGACTAGCGGGGTGCACAGATACGCAGTATTTT.

This clone was seen only once. V is TRBV5-1 and J is TRBJ1-1; TRBD1 is a possible D gene (5 bases). Germline V gene data show CDR1 as SGHRS and CDR2 as YFSETQ. Deletions cut 5 bases from V and 5 bases from J, with 13 bases between. This CDR3 contains 13 residues. The DNA for the CDR3 is TGCGCCAGCAGGTACCAGGGACGAACTGAAGCTTTCTTT. Residues: CASRYQGRTEAFF.

J is TRBJ1-1 and V is TRBV6-5; D is unresolved. V lost 0 bases, J lost 4 bases, and 9 bases lay in between. The germline V gene has CDR1 MNHEY and CDR2 SVGAGI. The CDR3 spans 14 residues. The CDR3 nucleotides read TGTGCCAGCAGTTACTCAGCCCGGGGCACTGAAGCTTTCTTT. Its protein is CASSYSARGTEAFF.

The rearrangement links TRBV14 to TRBJ2-5, with 8 bases matching TRBD1. Germline V gene data show CDR1 as SGHDN and CDR2 as FVKESK. The V and J ends lost 1 base and 7 bases, in that order; junction bases with no gene match: 5. CDR3 length: 14 residues. The CDR3 DNA sequence: TGTGCCAGCAGCCAAGCAGGGGGCGCGGGGACCCAGTACTTC. Its protein product is CASSQAGGAGTQYF. Supplemented by reference TRBV14 and TRBJ2-5, the full variable domain reads EAGVTQFPSHSVIEKGQTVTLRCDPISGHDNLYWYRRVMGKEIKFLLHFVKESKQDESGMPNNRFLAERTGGTYSTLKVQPAELEDSGVYFCASSQAGGAGTQYFGPGTRLLVL.

The chain recombines TRBV6-1 with TRBJ1-6, with 9 bases identical to TRBD1. Per germline, CDR1 MNHNS and CDR2 SASEGT. This CDR3 is 15 amino acids long. V shed 0 bases and J 10 bases; nucleotides not matched to a gene: 4. This CDR3 is CASSEAGQGRSPLHF. CDR3 nucleotide sequence: TGTGCCAGCAGTGAAGCAGGACAGGGGCGATCACCCCTCCACTTT.

CDR3 nucleotide sequence: TGTGCCAGCAGCTCCTCAGGGACTGGAAACACCATATATTTT. Its translation is CASSSSGTGNTIYF. The rearrangement links TRBV6-5 to TRBJ1-3; perhaps TRBD1 as D (5 bases). There are 14 residues in the CDR3. Germline lookup yields CDR1 MNHEY and CDR2 SVGAGI. Trimming took off 6 bases at V and 2 bases at J, with 11 bases between the two ends.

The V gene is TRBV27, the J gene TRBJ1-1; tentatively, D is TRBD1 (6 bases). The CDR3 extends over 14 amino acids. Germline V gene sequence: CDR1 MNHEY, CDR2 SMNVEV (reference sequence). The germline V and J ends were trimmed by 3 bases and 4 bases, with 12 bases remaining between them. The CDR3 DNA reads TGTGCCAGCAGTTTGCGGGGGCCAAGCACTGAAGCTTTCTTT. This sequence encodes CASSLRGPSTEAFF.

As for this clone: Other DNA sequences in this sample translate to the same CDR3. The rearrangement joins TRBV6-5 to TRBJ1-5, with 8 bases aligning to TRBD1. J gave up 6 bases and V 0 bases, and 4 bases lay outside the gene matches. The CDR3 loop spans 15 amino acids. Germline V gene lookup returns CDR1 MNHEY and CDR2 SVGAGI. Here the CDR3 DNA reads TGTGCCAGCAGTTACTCTCCAGGGGGCGGTCAGCCCCAGCATTTT. Translated: CASSYSPGGGQPQHF.

The chain uses TRBV6-5 and TRBJ1-1, with 7 bases that match TRBD1. CDR3 length: 13 residues. CDR1 is MNHEY and CDR2 is SVGAGI in the germline V gene. V dropped 0 bases and J dropped 8; count of bases not matched to a gene: 3. This CDR3 is CASSYSQGEEAFF. The CDR3, as DNA: TGTGCCAGCAGTTACTCTCAGGGGGAAGAAGCTTTCTTT.

The rearrangement links TRBV10-1 to TRBJ1-1; weak D call: TRBD1 (6 bases). CDR1 and CDR2 (germline): WNHNN, SYGVQD (reference sequence). This CDR3 comprises 15 residues. The V and J ends lost 4 bases and 0 bases respectively, with 12 bases between them. CDR3 sequence: CASSGGTRMNTEAFF. CDR3 DNA: TGCGCCAGCAGTGGTGGGACAAGGATGAACACTGAAGCTTTCTTT.

V gene TRBV12-3 or TRBV12-4 combines with J gene TRBJ2-2, with no clear D. This CDR3 is built from 13 residues. V lost 8 bases and J 5 bases, leaving 12 bases between the germline ends. CDR3 residues: CASPNLRTGELFF. CDR3 DNA sequence: TGTGCCAGCCCCAACCTGAGGACCGGGGAGCTGTTTTTT.